This T cell receptor beta chain is from a study of blood T cell repertoires in COVID-19. As for the study in general: Samples representing acute and convalescent COVID-19 were sourced from the United States, Italy and Spain. PBMCs, B-cell-depleted T cells, or T cells were the source of the cDNA or gDNA that made up the material.

Germline V gene data show CDR1 as LNHNV and CDR2 as YYDKDF (reference sequence). This CDR3 comprises 12 residues. Trimming pared 0 bases from V and 9 bases from J, leaving 8 bases between. Authors' analysis steps: Counts of nucleated cells, estimated from reference gene primer amplification, were obtained. Sequencing used immunoSEQ multiplex PCR; TCRdb keeps in-frame clones, though not all of them. The V and J calls and clone size are taken from that table; D and trimming were inferred from the DNA. The sample shows about 100,000 clones, over 75% of them seen only once. The TCR was taken from a man in his thirties or forties in a cohort sampled during active COVID-19. This chain joins TRBV15 and TRBJ1-2, with a possible D match to TRBD1 (6 bases). Sequenced sample: peripheral blood. The CDR3 here is CATSRDQGSYTF. The CDR3 nucleotides are TGTGCCACCAGCAGAGATCAGGGGAGCTACACCTTC.